The rows below give T cell receptor beta chains drawn from one sample of a study of blood T cells in healthy people across ages. TCRdb reprocessed the 5' RACE reads via MiXCR and lists one record per CDR3 protein. The sample holds 1 million or so distinct CDR3 sequences, under 30% seen once. The data were also submitted as part of a second study, on T cells of mothers and their children.

The sequenced sample was blood. These receptors all stem from a girl aged 2-10 years in good health. Each CDR3 is given with its conserved first and last residue. The order of the fields is D gene, J gene, V gene, clone size, CDR3 DNA, CDR3 protein. D genes are given only for firm matches. Size is omitted from some rows. Given values are once, few, many or a class for expanded clones.

D: NA
J: TRBJ2-7
V: TRBV7-9
size: few
DNA: TGTGCCAGCAGGCTAGGGCGGGACCACACCTACGAGCAGTACTTC
CDR3: CASRLGRDHTYEQYF

D: TRBD2
J: TRBJ2-7
V: TRBV20-1
size: few
DNA: TGCAGCACCCGGACTAGCGGGAGGCCCCCCTACGAGCAGTACTTC
CDR3: CSTRTSGRPPYEQYF

D: NA
J: TRBJ2-7
V: TRBV29-1
size: few
DNA: TGCAGCGTTGGGCCCCTCAACGGAGCCTACGAGCAGTACTTC
CDR3: CSVGPLNGAYEQYF

D: NA
J: TRBJ1-1
V: TRBV11-1
size: NA
DNA: TGTGCCAGCAGCTTAGGACACCTTAATACGGCTGAAGCTTTCTTT
CDR3: CASSLGHLNTAEAFF

D: NA
J: TRBJ2-7
V: TRBV28
size: NA
DNA: TGTGCCAGCATGAAGGGCACTCCGAACGAGCAGTACTTC
CDR3: CASMKGTPNEQYF

D: NA
J: TRBJ2-2
V: TRBV28
size: few
DNA: TGTGCCAGCAGTTCCAGCCTACGTTACTTCACCGGGGAGCTGTTTTTT
CDR3: CASSSSLRYFTGELFF

D: TRBD1
J: TRBJ2-3
V: TRBV27
size: NA
DNA: TGTGCCAGCAGTTTACCCCAGACAGGGCTCAAGGCCACAGATACGCAGTATTTT
CDR3: CASSLPQTGLKATDTQYF

D: NA
J: TRBJ2-1
V: TRBV9
size: once
DNA: TGTGCCAGCAGCCTCATGCCGGGACCACTCAATGAGCAGTTCTTC
CDR3: CASSLMPGPLNEQFF

D: NA
J: TRBJ1-5
V: TRBV29-1
size: few
DNA: TGCAGCGTTGAGGAGAGCGGGGGCAATCAGCCCCAGCATTTT
CDR3: CSVEESGGNQPQHF

D: NA
J: TRBJ2-6
V: TRBV29-1
size: NA
DNA: TGCAGCGTCCCCGGTGGGGCCAACGTCCTGACTTTC
CDR3: CSVPGGANVLTF

D: NA
J: TRBJ1-1
V: TRBV6-5
size: few
DNA: TGTGCCAGCAGTTACCAGAGGATGAACACTGAAGCTTTCTTT
CDR3: CASSYQRMNTEAFF

D: TRBD1
J: TRBJ2-5
V: TRBV20-1
size: few
DNA: TGCAGTGCCATCCGACAGGGAGTGAGAGAGACCCAGTACTTC
CDR3: CSAIRQGVRETQYF

D: NA
J: TRBJ2-5
V: TRBV29-1
size: few
DNA: TGCAGCGTTGGACAGATCCAAGAGACCCAGTACTTC
CDR3: CSVGQIQETQYF

D: NA
J: TRBJ2-5
V: TRBV6-2/TRBV6-3
size: many
DNA: TGTGCCAGCAGTTACAAAGAAGCCCAAGAGACCCAGTACTTC
CDR3: CASSYKEAQETQYF

D: TRBD2
J: TRBJ2-7
V: TRBV7-2
size: NA
DNA: TGTGCCAGCAGCCCAAACATAGCGGGCCGAACCCACGAGCAGTACTTC
CDR3: CASSPNIAGRTHEQYF

D: NA
J: TRBJ1-6
V: TRBV12-3/TRBV12-4
size: NA
DNA: TGTGCCAGCAGTCCCATGGGTAGCTCCTATAATTCACCCCTCCACTTT
CDR3: CASSPMGSSYNSPLHF

D: NA
J: TRBJ2-7
V: TRBV19
size: NA
DNA: TGTGCCAGTAGTACGTTCACAGGGAACGAGCAGTACTTC
CDR3: CASSTFTGNEQYF

D: TRBD1
J: TRBJ2-7
V: TRBV2
size: NA
DNA: TGTGCCAGCACTGGACAGGGGATCTCTCACGAGCAGTACTTC
CDR3: CASTGQGISHEQYF

D: TRBD1
J: TRBJ2-5
V: TRBV6-6
size: few
DNA: TGCGCCAGCAGACAGGGTGGATTTTGGACCCAGTACTTC
CDR3: CASRQGGFWTQYF

D: NA
J: TRBJ1-2
V: TRBV5-1
size: few
DNA: TGCGCCAGCAGCCCATGGGCAGGGACCCCTTCAGGGAGGATCTATGGCTACACCTTC
CDR3: CASSPWAGTPSGRIYGYTF

D: NA
J: TRBJ2-5
V: TRBV6-5
size: few
DNA: TGTGCCAGCAGTACCGGGAGGGGGCTCGAGACCCAGTACTTC
CDR3: CASSTGRGLETQYF

D: NA
J: TRBJ1-2
V: TRBV5-1
size: NA
DNA: TGCGCCAGCAGCTTGGATGAGCCAGGGTACTATGGCTACACCTTC
CDR3: CASSLDEPGYYGYTF

D: NA
J: TRBJ2-5
V: TRBV7-9
size: few
DNA: TGTGCCAGCAGCTCGAGAGGGCGGGATAAGTACTTC
CDR3: CASSSRGRDKYF

D: NA
J: TRBJ2-1
V: TRBV5-5
size: few
DNA: TGTGCCAGCAGCTTGGAGGAGCAGTTCTTC
CDR3: CASSLEEQFF

D: TRBD1
J: TRBJ2-4
V: TRBV7-9
size: many
DNA: TGTGCCAGCAGTACTGTACAGGGGTTAGTAGGGAACATTCAGTACTTC
CDR3: CASSTVQGLVGNIQYF

D: NA
J: TRBJ2-1
V: TRBV10-3
size: few
DNA: TGTGCCATCAGTTCCCCCTCGACGTTCTCCTACAATGAGCAGTTCTTC
CDR3: CAISSPSTFSYNEQFF

D: NA
J: TRBJ2-5
V: TRBV10-3
size: NA
DNA: TGTGCCATCAGTGATCAGGTTTATGGGGGAGCGGAGACCCAGTACTTC
CDR3: CAISDQVYGGAETQYF

D: TRBD2
J: TRBJ2-3
V: TRBV12-3/TRBV12-4
size: NA
DNA: TGTGCCAGCAGTTTCAATTTTGGGGGGACTAGCCCAGATACGCAGTATTTT
CDR3: CASSFNFGGTSPDTQYF

D: TRBD2
J: TRBJ2-5
V: TRBV14
size: NA
DNA: TGTGCCAGCAGCCCCCCACCGACTAGCGGGGGGCCGAAATACTTC
CDR3: CASSPPPTSGGPKYF

D: NA
J: TRBJ2-5
V: TRBV7-9
size: few
DNA: TGTGCCAGCAGCTACCGGGAAGAAGAGACCCAGTACTTC
CDR3: CASSYREEETQYF

D: NA
J: TRBJ2-7
V: TRBV4-1
size: few
DNA: TGCGCCAGCAGCCAAGAGATGGGGAGGAACTCCTACGAGCAGTACTTC
CDR3: CASSQEMGRNSYEQYF

D: NA
J: TRBJ1-2
V: TRBV29-1
size: NA
DNA: TGCAGCGTTGACGGAGGGACCGACTCCTGGTTGAACTATGACTACACCTTC
CDR3: CSVDGGTDSWLNYDYTF

D: TRBD2
J: TRBJ2-7
V: TRBV20-1
size: once
DNA: TGCAGTGCTAGAGCCTTCAACAAGCGGGAGGGCCCTAGGAGCTCCTACGAGCAGTACTTC
CDR3: CSARAFNKREGPRSSYEQYF

D: NA
J: TRBJ2-7
V: TRBV5-1
size: NA
DNA: TGCGCCAGCAGCTTGGACGGGACATTCTCCTACGAGCAGTACTTC
CDR3: CASSLDGTFSYEQYF

D: TRBD1
J: TRBJ2-7
V: TRBV4-1
size: NA
DNA: TGCGCCAGCAGCCAAAGCGCCGGACAGGGGCTTTTAATGATAACCTTC
CDR3: CASSQSAGQGLLMITF

D: NA
J: TRBJ2-5
V: TRBV7-2
size: NA
DNA: TGTGCCAGCAGCTTGAACTACGAAGGGACCCAGTACTTC
CDR3: CASSLNYEGTQYF

D: NA
J: TRBJ2-1
V: TRBV7-3
size: NA
DNA: TGTGCCAGCAGCTTAACTACGGGAAGCAATGAGCAGTTCTTC
CDR3: CASSLTTGSNEQFF

D: NA
J: TRBJ1-1
V: TRBV12-3/TRBV12-4
size: NA
DNA: TGTGCCAGCAGTTTGCGTGGGGGGTGGAACACTGAAGCTTTCTTT
CDR3: CASSLRGGWNTEAFF

D: NA
J: TRBJ2-5
V: TRBV20-1
size: NA
DNA: TGCAGTGCTAGGGGTGTGAAGGAAAAGCAGTACTTC
CDR3: CSARGVKEKQYF

D: NA
J: TRBJ2-7
V: TRBV20-1
size: few
DNA: TGCAGTGCTAGAGATGCCCTTTCGGGCATCTACGAGCAGTACTTC
CDR3: CSARDALSGIYEQYF

D: NA
J: TRBJ2-2
V: TRBV5-6
size: NA
DNA: TGTGCCAGCAGCTTGGCCAGGCCCGGGGAGCTGTTTTTT
CDR3: CASSLARPGELFF

D: NA
J: TRBJ2-5
V: TRBV5-1
size: many
DNA: TGCGCCAGCAGCTTGTGGGCAGGGCACCAAGAGACCCAGTACTTC
CDR3: CASSLWAGHQETQYF

D: NA
J: TRBJ2-5
V: TRBV9
size: NA
DNA: TGTGCCAGCAGCGACCCGCTACTAGGTAGTGTTCGAGAGACCCAGTACTTC
CDR3: CASSDPLLGSVRETQYF

D: NA
J: TRBJ1-4
V: TRBV6-1
size: NA
DNA: TGTGCCAGCGGAAACGACCAGCAAAATGAAAAACTGTTTTTT
CDR3: CASGNDQQNEKLFF

D: TRBD2
J: TRBJ2-5
V: TRBV13
size: few
DNA: TGTGCCAGCAGCGCAACTAGCGCCCCCCAAGAGACCCAGTACTTC
CDR3: CASSATSAPQETQYF

D: TRBD1
J: TRBJ2-1
V: TRBV12-3/TRBV12-4
size: NA
DNA: TGTGCCAGCAGTTTGGGGACAGCCCACAATGAGCAGTTCTTC
CDR3: CASSLGTAHNEQFF

D: NA
J: TRBJ2-1
V: TRBV5-6
size: NA
DNA: TGTGCCAGCAGCTTGGTTATAGGCGATGAGCAGTTCTTC
CDR3: CASSLVIGDEQFF

D: NA
J: TRBJ1-6
V: TRBV5-1
size: NA
DNA: TGCGCCAGCAGACGAAACCGGGACGGCTTAAATTCACCCCTCCACTTT
CDR3: CASRRNRDGLNSPLHF